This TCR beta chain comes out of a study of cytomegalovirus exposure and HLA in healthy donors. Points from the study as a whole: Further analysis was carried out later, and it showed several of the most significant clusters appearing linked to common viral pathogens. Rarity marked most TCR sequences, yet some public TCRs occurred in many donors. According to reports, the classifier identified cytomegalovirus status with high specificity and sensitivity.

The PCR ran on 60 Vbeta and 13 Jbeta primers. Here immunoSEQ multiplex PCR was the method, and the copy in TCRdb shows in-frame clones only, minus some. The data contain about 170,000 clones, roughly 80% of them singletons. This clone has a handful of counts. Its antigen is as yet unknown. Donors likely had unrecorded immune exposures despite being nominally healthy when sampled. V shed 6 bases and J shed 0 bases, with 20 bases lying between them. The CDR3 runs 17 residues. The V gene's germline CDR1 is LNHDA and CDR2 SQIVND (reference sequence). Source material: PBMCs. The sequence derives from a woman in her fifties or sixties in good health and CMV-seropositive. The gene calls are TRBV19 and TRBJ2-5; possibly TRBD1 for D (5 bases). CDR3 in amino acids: CASSAPGMAQNQETQYF. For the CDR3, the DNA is TGTGCCAGTAGCGCCCCAGGGATGGCCCAGAACCAAGAGACCCAGTACTTC.